This T cell receptor (beta chain) is from a study of Graves' ophthalmopathy and Graves' hyperthyroidism. Study as a whole: Researchers obtained peripheral blood at initial diagnosis, before any treatment had begun. Whole-study results and caveats: The study's model predicted ophthalmopathy progression at approximately 71% sensitivity and about 78% specificity. Clonotypes were expanded in thyroid at above 0.001 frequency, and most also appeared in blood.

V lost 4 bases and J 0 bases, leaving 9 bases between the germline ends. The CDR3 spans 14 residues. Germline CDR1 is SGHAT and CDR2 is FQNNGV. At least ten counts were recorded for this clonotype. The antigen is undetermined. From RNA, the CDR3 regions of TCR beta chains were amplified and sequenced. After a first-round RT-PCR with HTBI primers, a second-round multiplex PCR was run. TCRdb reprocessed the multiplex PCR reads via MiXCR and lists one record per CDR3 protein. The sample shows about 480,000 distinct CDR3 sequences, under 15% of them seen only once. The authors diagnosed from clinical symptoms, serum thyroxine, TRAb, thyroid ultrasound and orbital computed tomography.

Sequencing was carried out using blood. J is TRBJ2-5 and V is TRBV11-2; D remains ambiguous. The TCR was taken from a woman between 25 and 40 years old with Graves' ophthalmopathy. The CDR3 coding sequence is TGTGCCAGCAGCTCCACACTGTACCAAGAGACCCAGTACTTC. Protein product: CASSSTLYQETQYF.